This is a list of T cell receptor beta chains from one sample in a study of blood T cell repertoires in COVID-19. Assay: immunoSEQ multiplex PCR; the TCRdb copy retains only in-frame clones and omits some. This table holds approximately 200,000 clones, roughly 83% found once. The sample was PBMCs or T cells enriched from blood (not recorded which). The receptors shown here come from a woman younger than 45 who had recovered from COVID-19. Both conserved end residues are trimmed from each CDR3. The size entry is marked missing in some rows and otherwise reads once, few, many or a size class.

CDR3aa | abundance | j_gene | v_gene
ASSEAGGGAQPQH | NA | TRBJ1-5 | TRBV6-1
ASLRGGGSPSNNSPLH | NA | TRBJ1-6 | TRBV28
ASSQGENDEQY | few | TRBJ2-7 | TRBV18
ASSPRSKLYEQY | NA | TRBJ2-7 | TRBV7-8
AWSVQGATNEKLF | NA | TRBJ1-4 | TRBV30
ASSSKGQVSTGELF | NA | TRBJ2-2 | TRBV18
AISETPTTSGRTYEQY | NA | TRBJ2-7 | TRBV10-3
ASSAVGATLNEQF | once | TRBJ2-1 | TRBV9
ASRQLPETTYEQY | NA | TRBJ2-7 | TRBV27
ASSSTGLADNEQF | NA | TRBJ2-1 | TRBV9
ASSHRDSAETQY | NA | TRBJ2-5 | TRBV11-3
ASSQRGGSSYEQY | once | TRBJ2-7 | TRBV3-1/TRBV3-2
ASAEGGNTIY | NA | TRBJ1-3 | TRBV2
ASSLVRLAGAYEQY | NA | TRBJ2-7 | TRBV7-3
ASSLTQVYGYT | NA | TRBJ1-2 | TRBV28
ATSAGSYEQY | NA | TRBJ2-7 | TRBV24-1
ASSDADTTNTGELF | NA | TRBJ2-2 | TRBV19
ASSYGHQETQY | NA | TRBJ2-5 | TRBV6-5
ASSFSGQGVPEAF | NA | TRBJ1-1 | TRBV28
ASSEDRGAYNEQF | once | TRBJ2-1 | TRBV6-1
ASSVAQAINTEAF | NA | TRBJ1-1 | TRBV18
ASSESIHRGGTDTQY | NA | TRBJ2-3 | TRBV10-1
ASSPRRSGFSSYNSPLH | NA | TRBJ1-6 | TRBV7-9
ASSRDSGGKLF | NA | TRBJ1-4 | TRBV2
ASSWRVDRGDEQY | NA | TRBJ2-7 | TRBV5-4
ASSKKGRGYLPQH | once | TRBJ1-5 | TRBV21-1
ASSYLLGQGPSPLH | NA | TRBJ1-6 | TRBV6-5
ASSLNGGTNTEAF | NA | TRBJ1-1 | TRBV27
ASSISGIHNEQF | NA | TRBJ2-1 | TRBV19
ASSLQTSGIEQF | NA | TRBJ2-1 | TRBV5-1
ASSVSGSLSYNEQF | NA | TRBJ2-1 | TRBV9
SVETGPGTGQETQY | NA | TRBJ2-5 | TRBV29-1
ASSISKYQPQH | NA | TRBJ1-5 | TRBV19
ASSPSVGESPRDNEKLF | NA | TRBJ1-4 | TRBV7-9
ASSQERQAILEQY | NA | TRBJ2-7 | TRBV4-1
ASSTGSYEQY | NA | TRBJ2-7 | TRBV28
ASSQGRAGTPYRNTGELF | NA | TRBJ2-2 | TRBV4-1
ASSVGEGTEAF | few | TRBJ1-1 | TRBV2
ASSFSGLSTDTQY | NA | TRBJ2-3 | TRBV5-1
ASSLLSGKSGNTIY | NA | TRBJ1-3 | TRBV16
ASSHTTGYTGELF | NA | TRBJ2-2 | TRBV4-1
ASSQDSGLAGGHWRY | NA | TRBJ2-3 | TRBV4-1
ASSSLH | few | TRBJ1-5 | TRBV19
ASSQGTVKVLGTGGTEAF | NA | TRBJ1-1 | TRBV14
ASSQDDLRESIAGELF | NA | TRBJ2-2 | TRBV4-1
ASSDRGRENTIY | few | TRBJ1-3 | TRBV6-1
ASAPSGQGEYEQY | NA | TRBJ2-7 | TRBV28
ASSWDRLGGNIQY | NA | TRBJ2-4 | TRBV5-4
ATSDRQGVQPQH | NA | TRBJ1-5 | TRBV24-1
ASRSGRANTGELF | NA | TRBJ2-2 | TRBV11-2
ASSFRDRVMYGYT | few | TRBJ1-2 | TRBV5-6
ASSSGQGPEQY | NA | TRBJ2-7 | TRBV5-1
ASFRADTQY | NA | TRBJ2-3 | TRBV11-2
ASSPGRGNSNQPQH | NA | TRBJ1-5 | TRBV4-2
ASSLLGRTSGIFEQF | NA | TRBJ2-1 | TRBV3-1/TRBV3-2
ASSWVVGAKNYGYT | NA | TRBJ1-2 | TRBV13
ASRYGQGETDTQY | NA | TRBJ2-3 | TRBV7-9
ASLQGPSYEQY | NA | TRBJ2-7 | TRBV12-3/TRBV12-4
ASRLGPGGGTQF | NA | TRBJ2-1 | TRBV9
ASTHFGTSGPETYEQY | few | TRBJ2-7 | TRBV10-1